These T cell receptor beta chains were read from a single sample in a study of blood T cell repertoires in COVID-19. Profiled with immunoSEQ multiplex PCR; TCRdb holds only in-frame clones, not every one. The table shows 250,000 to 350,000 clones, with roughly 87% occurring only once. Input material: peripheral blood. These receptors were taken from a man between 18 and 29 years old with active or convalescent COVID-19. The CDR3 runs from the conserved cysteine through the conserved F or W. A D gene is named only where the DNA matches it firmly. The size field is filled for only some rows; it gives once, few, many or a size class.

NA	TRBV28	TRBD2	TRBJ2-7	CASSLGGSAYEQYF	TGTGCCAGCAGTCTCGGCGGGAGTGCCTACGAGCAGTACTTC
once	TRBV5-1	NA	TRBJ2-3	CASSLVGATDTQYF	TGCGCCAGCAGCTTGGTGGGGGCCACAGATACGCAGTATTTT
NA	TRBV27	NA	TRBJ2-7	CASSHGMGGIYEQYF	TGTGCCAGCAGCCACGGTATGGGAGGTATATACGAGCAGTACTTC
NA	TRBV11-2	TRBD2	TRBJ2-1	CASSPSGHEQFF	TGTGCCAGCAGCCCTAGCGGACATGAGCAGTTCTTC
NA	TRBV15	NA	TRBJ1-2	CATSRGLQGYTF	TGTGCCACCAGCAGAGGGTTGCAGGGCTACACCTTC
NA	TRBV4-1	NA	TRBJ1-1	CASSQDPGAGTEAFF	TGCGCCAGCAGCCAAGATCCTGGTGCGGGCACTGAAGCTTTCTTT
once	TRBV18	NA	TRBJ2-1	CASSQLPGRLVYNEQFF	TGTGCCAGCTCACAGCTCCCGGGAAGGCTTGTCTACAATGAGCAGTTCTTC
NA	TRBV6-5	TRBD1	TRBJ1-2	CASSATGNYGYTF	TGTGCCAGCAGCGCGACAGGGAACTATGGCTACACCTTC
NA	TRBV13	NA	TRBJ1-2	CASSSPPVVANYGYTF	TGTGCCAGCAGCTCACCCCCGGTCGTAGCTAACTATGGCTACACCTTC
NA	TRBV5-6	NA	TRBJ1-1	CASSLGQPTHEAFF	TGTGCCAGCAGCTTAGGACAGCCAACACATGAAGCTTTCTTT
NA	TRBV19	TRBD2	TRBJ2-5	CASSGRAGETQYF	TGTGCCAGTAGCGGGAGGGCCGGGGAGACCCAGTACTTC
NA	TRBV19	TRBD2	TRBJ2-7	CASSPHRLAGYEQYF	TGTGCCAGTAGTCCGCACAGACTAGCGGGCTACGAGCAGTACTTC
NA	TRBV18	NA	TRBJ1-1	CASSHREAGHGTEAFF	TGTGCCAGCTCACACCGGGAAGCAGGCCACGGCACTGAAGCTTTCTTT
NA	TRBV7-3	TRBD1	TRBJ2-2	CASSLDPWTGDTGELFF	TGTGCCAGCAGCTTGGACCCCTGGACAGGAGACACCGGGGAGCTGTTTTTT
NA	TRBV28	NA	TRBJ2-5	CASRRLRGDQQETQYF	TGTGCCAGCAGGCGTCTTAGGGGCGATCAACAAGAGACCCAGTACTTC
NA	TRBV4-3	TRBD1	TRBJ1-2	CASSQDRGTGYGYTF	TGCGCCAGCAGCCAAGATAGGGGGACAGGGTATGGCTACACCTTC
NA	TRBV10-3	NA	TRBJ2-5	CAIREGGLETQYF	TGTGCCATCAGGGAAGGAGGGTTAGAGACCCAGTACTTC
NA	TRBV18	TRBD1	TRBJ1-5	CASSPQTGDQPQHF	TGTGCCAGCTCACCGCAAACAGGGGATCAGCCCCAGCATTTT
NA	TRBV9	TRBD2	TRBJ2-1	CASSVAGLAGGPANEQFF	TGTGCCAGCAGCGTAGCGGGACTAGCGGGAGGCCCGGCCAATGAGCAGTTCTTC
NA	TRBV18	NA	TRBJ2-4	CASSPLSQNIQYF	TGTGCCAGCTCACCACTATCCCAAAACATTCAGTACTTC
NA	TRBV19	NA	TRBJ1-5	CASSISSDQPQHF	TGTGCCAGTAGTATTAGTTCGGATCAGCCCCAGCATTTT
NA	TRBV9	TRBD2	TRBJ2-3	CASSSRDYQADTQYF	TGTGCCAGCAGCAGCCGGGACTACCAAGCAGATACGCAGTATTTT
NA	TRBV18	TRBD1	TRBJ2-7	CASSDRGRNSGYEQYF	TGTGCCAGCTCGGACAGGGGGCGTAATAGTGGGTACGAGCAGTACTTC
NA	TRBV27	TRBD1	TRBJ2-3	CASSLLGQGSTDTQYF	TGTGCCAGCAGTCTCTTAGGACAGGGTAGCACAGATACGCAGTATTTT
few	TRBV27	TRBD1	TRBJ2-7	CASSFGQGAGDWQYF	TGTGCCAGCAGTTTTGGACAGGGGGCAGGTGACTGGCAGTACTTC
NA	TRBV27	TRBD1	TRBJ2-2	CASSRLTGTGELFF	TGTGCCAGCAGTCGGCTGACAGGGACCGGGGAGCTGTTTTTT
NA	TRBV5-4	NA	TRBJ2-2	CASRSLIQVGPSNTGELFF	TGTGCCAGCCGCTCTCTTATTCAGGTGGGGCCTTCGAACACCGGGGAGCTGTTTTTT
NA	TRBV6-5	NA	TRBJ2-7	CASSRVLGPYEQYF	TGTGCCAGCTCTCGGGTCCTGGGGCCCTACGAGCAGTACTTC
NA	TRBV5-4	NA	TRBJ2-6	CASSLDRVGAGANVLTF	TGTGCCAGCAGCTTGGACAGGGTTGGCGCTGGGGCCAACGTCCTGACTTTC
NA	TRBV19	NA	TRBJ1-1	CASSWSGDTEAFF	TGTGCCAGTAGTTGGTCGGGAGACACTGAAGCTTTCTTT
NA	TRBV7-7	TRBD2	TRBJ2-3	CASSSGSPPDTQYF	TGTGCCAGCAGTAGCGGGAGCCCCCCAGATACGCAGTATTTT
NA	TRBV11-2	TRBD2	TRBJ2-7	CASSWTSGSSYEQYF	TGTGCCAGCAGTTGGACTAGCGGGAGCTCCTACGAGCAGTACTTC
NA	TRBV7-9	NA	TRBJ2-7	CASSLDFYGSEQYF	TGTGCCAGCAGCTTAGACTTTTACGGTTCCGAGCAGTACTTC
NA	TRBV7-2	NA	TRBJ1-2	CASSPRSSNYGYTF	TGTGCCAGCAGCCCGAGAAGTTCTAACTATGGCTACACCTTC
NA	TRBV6-5	NA	TRBJ2-2	CASRQFNTGELFF	TGTGCCAGCAGACAGTTTAACACCGGGGAGCTGTTTTTT
once	TRBV5-5	TRBD2	TRBJ2-4	CASSKGLAGVNLAKNIQYF	TGTGCCAGCAGCAAGGGACTAGCGGGAGTTAATCTTGCCAAAAACATTCAGTACTTC
NA	TRBV6-5	TRBD2	TRBJ2-3	CASRRDYLTDTQYF	TGTGCCAGCAGACGGGACTACCTCACAGATACGCAGTATTTT
NA	TRBV29-1	NA	TRBJ1-6	CSARGSYNSPLHF	TGCAGCGCGCGGGGCTCCTATAATTCACCCCTCCACTTT
NA	TRBV9	NA	TRBJ1-2	CASSGGIYGYTF	TGTGCCAGCAGCGGAGGGATTTATGGCTACACCTTC
NA	TRBV10-2	TRBD2	TRBJ2-7	CASSETSGGLYEQYF	TGCGCCAGCAGTGAAACTAGCGGGGGGCTTTACGAGCAGTACTTC
NA	TRBV2	TRBD1	TRBJ2-7	CAKGRDSSYEQYF	TGTGCCAAGGGCCGGGACAGCTCCTACGAGCAGTACTTC
NA	TRBV11-2	NA	TRBJ2-7	CASSSSYYEQYF	TGTGCCAGCAGTTCCTCTTACTACGAGCAGTACTTC
many	TRBV29-1	NA	TRBJ2-1	CSVEDPSGPSYNEQFF	TGCAGCGTTGAAGACCCGAGCGGCCCATCCTACAATGAGCAGTTCTTC
NA	TRBV5-6	TRBD2	TRBJ2-5	CASSWLGGSAETQYF	TGTGCCAGCAGCTGGTTGGGGGGGTCCGCAGAGACCCAGTACTTC
NA	TRBV14	NA	TRBJ2-5	CASSQIGARETQYF	TGTGCCAGCAGCCAGATAGGGGCCCGGGAGACCCAGTACTTC
NA	TRBV28	TRBD2	TRBJ2-1	CASSFVLAGGSEQFF	TGTGCCAGCAGTTTTGTTCTAGCGGGAGGGAGTGAGCAGTTCTTC
NA	TRBV6-2/TRBV6-3	TRBD2	TRBJ2-7	CASSLETSRTYEQYF	TGTGCCAGCAGTTTAGAGACTAGCCGCACCTACGAGCAGTACTTC
once	TRBV18	NA	TRBJ1-6	CASSPPGAGYNSPLHF	TGTGCCAGCTCACCACCGGGCGCGGGGTATAATTCACCCCTCCACTTT
NA	TRBV7-9	NA	TRBJ2-1	CASITSGGSSYNEQFF	TGTGCCAGCATCACGAGTGGGGGGAGCTCCTACAATGAGCAGTTCTTC
NA	TRBV23-1	TRBD2	TRBJ2-3	CASSQPERGSYTDTQYF	TGCGCCAGCAGTCAACCTGAGCGGGGGAGTTACACAGATACGCAGTATTTT
NA	TRBV7-2	NA	TRBJ1-1	CASSLRRGTEAFF	TGTGCCAGCAGCCTCCGTAGGGGCACTGAAGCTTTCTTT